These 17 T cell receptor beta chains originate from one sample sequenced in a study of T cells after yellow fever vaccination. TCRdb re-analysed the 5' RACE reads in MiXCR, keeping a single row per CDR3 protein. The data hold around 260,000 distinct CDR3 sequences, with about 5% observed a single time. The sample in question was CD4+ T cells sorted from PBMCs, obtained on the day of the yellow fever booster vaccination. These receptors came from a man between 18 and 35 years old who received the YFV17D yellow fever vaccine.

This clonotype has at least ten counts. This rearrangement joins TRBV6-2 or TRBV6-3 to TRBJ2-7; D is perhaps TRBD1 (6 bases). Germline CDR1 reads MNHEY; CDR2 reads SVGEGT. This CDR3 has 14 residues. The V and J ends lost 7 bases and 2 bases respectively, with 15 bases between them. CDR3 nucleotides: TGTGCCAGCACCACGAGGGGGTGGACCTACGAGCAGTACTTC. It translates to CASTTRGWTYEQYF.

Written as DNA, the CDR3 is TGCAGTGCTAGGAAAGAGACTAGCGGGGGGCAGTACGTC. As protein: CSARKETSGGQYV. V and J are TRBV20-1 and TRBJ2-7; 12 bases line up with TRBD2. Trimming cost V 3 bases and J 9 bases; bases outside gene matches: 6. Germline V gene lookup returns CDR1 DFQATT and CDR2 SNEGSKA (reference sequence). The CDR3 runs to 13 residues.

This clonotype was counted a few times. The chain carries TRBV10-3 and TRBJ2-7; tentative D call: TRBD2 (5 bases). This CDR3 comprises 10 residues. Trimming shortened V by 11 bases and J by 3 bases, and 8 bases separated the two germline ends. Germline V gives CDR1 ENHRY, CDR2 SYGVKD. Here the CDR3 reads CAAGLYEQYF. CDR3 bases: TGTGCCGCGGGCCTCTACGAGCAGTACTTC.

V usage is TRBV9 and J usage is TRBJ2-1, with D possibly TRBD1 on 5 matching bases. The CDR3 runs to 13 residues. Deletions cut 0 bases from V and 8 bases from J, with 9 bases between. In germline, CDR1 is SGDLS, CDR2 YYNGEE. The CDR3 loop is CASSVAGLDEQFF. CDR3 DNA sequence: TGTGCCAGCAGCGTAGCAGGGTTGGATGAGCAGTTCTTC.

This clonotype was counted at least ten times. This chain joins TRBV5-1 and TRBJ1-1, with D tentatively TRBD1 (5 bases). This CDR3 is built from 15 residues. Germline values: CDR1 SGHRS, CDR2 YFSETQ. V gave up 1 base and J gave up 3 bases, with 13 bases separating them. CDR3: CASSLKPGWDTEAFF. The CDR3 bases are TGCGCCAGCAGCTTGAAGCCAGGGTGGGACACTGAAGCTTTCTTT.

This clonotype was counted ten times or more. The V and J genes are TRBV12-3 or TRBV12-4 and TRBJ2-5, with a tentative D call TRBD1 (5 bases). CDR3 length: 14 residues. V lost 3 bases and J 4 bases, leaving 12 bases between the germline ends. Here the CDR3 reads CASSLRQIRETQYF. Written as DNA, the CDR3 is TGTGCCAGCAGTTTGCGACAGATCCGAGAGACCCAGTACTTC.

The sample holds many counts of this clonotype. The chain recombines TRBV12-5 with TRBJ2-1; TRBD2 might be the D (5 bases). The CDR3 spans 14 residues. V shed 6 bases and J shed 1 base, with 10 bases lying between them. The germline V gene encodes CDR1 LGHNT and CDR2 FRNRAP. The CDR3 region is CASGTGGSYNEQFF. CDR3 coding DNA: TGTGCTAGTGGCACCGGAGGATCCTACAATGAGCAGTTCTTC.

In this sample, this clonotype turned up a few times. The rearrangement uses TRBV5-6 and TRBJ1-3; 8 nucleotides agree with TRBD1. V was clipped by 0 bases and J by 5 bases; unmatched bases: 1. Germline-derived CDR1 and CDR2 are SGHDT and YYEEEE. This CDR3 contains 14 residues. CDR3 residues: CASSLGTGRNTIYF. In nucleotides, the CDR3 is TGTGCCAGCAGCTTGGGGACAGGGCGAAACACCATATATTTT.

This clonotype was detected only a few times. This chain joins TRBV28 and TRBJ2-6; D is unclear. The CDR3 loop spans 15 amino acids. Trimming removed 3 bases from V and 0 bases from J, with 6 bases in between. CDR1 and CDR2 from the germline V gene are MDHEN and SYDVKM. CDR3 region: CASSLFFSGANVLTF. As DNA, the CDR3 is TGTGCCAGCAGTTTGTTCTTCTCTGGGGCCAACGTCCTGACTTTC.

The rearrangement links TRBV28 to TRBJ1-4; no firm D call. The germline gives CDR1 MDHEN, CDR2 SYDVKM. The length of the CDR3 is 13 residues. Trimming left V 6 bases short and J 6 bases short, with 11 bases between. The CDR3 sequence: CASREGNDEKLFF. For the CDR3, the DNA is TGTGCCAGCAGAGAGGGCAATGATGAAAAACTGTTTTTT.

This clonotype was observed a handful of times. The CDR3 loop reads CASSYSRHVRGSYNEQFF. Here the CDR3 DNA reads TGTGCCAGCAGTTACTCGAGGCACGTGAGGGGCTCCTACAATGAGCAGTTCTTC. The chain recombines TRBV6-5 with TRBJ2-1; D may be TRBD1 or TRBD2 (5 bases each). Trimming shortened V by 0 bases and J by 0 bases, and 15 bases separated the two germline ends. CDR3 length: 18 residues. Germline assignment: CDR1 MNHEY and CDR2 SVGAGI.

This clonotype has a handful of counts. The V call is TRBV30, the J call TRBJ1-4, with D maybe TRBD1 (5 bases). V was shortened by 3 bases and J by 10 bases, with 21 bases between the two germline ends. In germline, CDR1 is GTSNPN, CDR2 SVGIG (reference sequence). The CDR3 spans 15 residues. The CDR3 here is CAWSDTGALGGKLFF. The CDR3 nucleotides are TGTGCCTGGAGCGACACCGGGGCCCTCGGTGGAAAACTGTTTTTT. Complete variable domain (other parts from reference TRBV30 and TRBJ1-4): SQTIHQWPATLVQPVGSPLSLECTVEGTSNPNLYWYRQAAGRGLQLLFYSVGIGQISSEVPQNLSASRPQDRQFILSSKKLLLSDSGFYLCAWSDTGALGGKLFFGSGTQLSVL.

This clonotype occurred many times. The V gene is TRBV7-7, the J gene TRBJ2-2; D ambiguous. This CDR3 region has 12 residues. CDR1 and CDR2 from the germline V gene are SSHAT and FNYEAQ (reference sequence). V was shortened by 1 base and J by 6 bases, with 3 bases between the two germline ends. CDR3 in amino acids: CASSLVSGELFF. DNA of the CDR3: TGTGCCAGCAGCTTAGTTTCCGGGGAGCTGTTTTTT.

The gene calls are TRBV5-1 and TRBJ1-4; D is perhaps TRBD1 (6 bases). Per the germline V gene, CDR1 is SGHRS and CDR2 is YFSETQ. Trimming removed 6 bases from V and 7 bases from J, with 28 bases in between. There are 18 residues in the CDR3. The CDR3 nucleotides read TGCGCCAGCAAAAAGCCAACTCAACCGGGGGCTTGGGGTGAAAAACTGTTTTTT. This encodes CASKKPTQPGAWGEKLFF.

This clonotype was seen more than once but under ten times. The J gene is TRBJ2-7, the V gene TRBV5-6; 8 positions match TRBD1. J was trimmed by 5 bases and V by 1 base; bases with no gene match: 5. The CDR3 covers 14 residues. Germline CDR1 SGHDT, CDR2 YYEEEE. This CDR3 reads CASSLLDRDHEQYF. The CDR3 coding sequence is TGTGCCAGCAGCTTGCTGGACAGGGACCACGAGCAGTACTTC.

This clonotype was counted ten times or more. J is TRBJ1-6 and V is TRBV4-1, with D perhaps TRBD1 (6 bases). The CDR3 is 14 residues long. The V gene's germline CDR1 is MGHRA and CDR2 YSYEKL. V lost 2 bases and J lost 13, with 15 bases in between. The CDR3 nucleotides read TGCGCCAGCAGCCAACCAGGACAGTCGGACCCCCTCCACTTT. It translates to CASSQPGQSDPLHF.

This clonotype appeared a few times. The V gene is TRBV6-1, the J gene TRBJ2-7; 9 bases are shared with TRBD1. CDR1 and CDR2 from the germline V gene are MNHNS and SASEGT. There are 13 residues in the CDR3. The V and J ends lost 6 bases and 7 bases, in that order; junction bases with no gene match: 7. CDR3 region: CASRDRGLREQYV. In DNA form, the CDR3 reads TGTGCCAGCAGGGACAGGGGTCTAAGGGAGCAGTACGTC.